Below, 27 T cell receptor beta chains from the same sample are listed, as sequenced in a study of blood T cell repertoires in COVID-19. Only in-frame clones appear in the TCRdb table, and some are missing; sequencing was by immunoSEQ multiplex PCR. Seen here are about 190,000 clones, about 77% observed once, and the top ten hold roughly a sixth. Source material: PBMCs or T cells enriched from blood (not recorded which). The receptors originated from a woman aged 50 to 60 with acute COVID-19.

The CDR3 sequence: CASSRTGRGQPQHF. CDR3 sequence (DNA): TGTGCCAGCAGTAGGACGGGCCGGGGACAGCCCCAGCATTTT. The chain links TRBV2 to TRBJ1-5; D ambiguous. V lost 5 bases to trimming and J lost 7 bases, with 15 bases between them. Per germline, CDR1 SNHLY and CDR2 FYNNEI. The CDR3 has 14 residues. Full variable domain (remainder filled in from reference TRBV2 and TRBJ1-5): EPEVTQTPSHQVTQMGQEVILRCVPISNHLYFYWYRQILGQKVEFLVSFYNNEISEKSEIFDDQFSVERPDGSNFTLKIRSTKLEDSAMYFCASSRTGRGQPQHFGDGTRLSIL.

A single count supports this clone. This chain joins TRBV28 and TRBJ1-2; no reliable D call. Germline V gene data show CDR1 as MDHEN and CDR2 as SYDVKM. Trimming stripped 6 bases from V and 7 bases from J, with 24 bases between. The CDR3 has 16 residues. The CDR3 nucleotides read TGTGCCAGCAGCTCACCCTCGCTGTGGGGAGGAGGTGGCTACACCTTC. Protein sequence: CASSSPSLWGGGGYTF.

This clone was counted once. The chain couples TRBV5-1 to TRBJ1-3; unclear D gene. V was cut by 0 bases and J by 5 bases, with 12 bases left in between. Germline V gene sequence: CDR1 SGHRS, CDR2 YFSETQ. The CDR3 consists of 15 residues. In nucleotides, the CDR3 is TGCGCCAGCAGCTTGGATGGGGAGGCACGAAACACCATATATTTT. This encodes CASSLDGEARNTIYF.

This rearrangement joins TRBV19 to TRBJ1-6, with a tentative D call TRBD1 (6 bases). This CDR3 region has 14 residues. The germline V and J ends were trimmed by 9 bases and 7 bases, with 16 bases remaining between them. Germline CDR1 is LNHDA and CDR2 is SQIVND (reference sequence). The CDR3 here is CASTRRTENSPLHF. CDR3 DNA sequence: TGTGCCAGCACTAGGAGGACAGAGAATTCACCCCTCCACTTT.

This chain links TRBV12-3 or TRBV12-4 with TRBJ1-5; no firm D call. The CDR3 contains 12 residues. V lost 1 base and J lost 9, with 7 bases in between. Here the CDR3 reads CASSLGERPQHF. The CDR3 region has the DNA TGTGCCAGCAGTTTAGGGGAGAGGCCCCAGCATTTT.

This clone has ten or more counts. The V gene is TRBV7-2, the J gene TRBJ1-2, with D unclear. The CDR3 has 15 residues. Germline-derived CDR1 and CDR2 are SGHTA and FQGNSA. Trimming cost V 1 base and J 4 bases, with 13 bases left between them. Here the CDR3 DNA reads TGTGCCAGCAGCTTAGGGTCGGGAGGAATCTATGGCTACACCTTC. Its protein product is CASSLGSGGIYGYTF.

A few counts support this clone. This chain links TRBV12-3 or TRBV12-4 with TRBJ1-1; a possible D gene is TRBD1 (6 bases). This CDR3 contains 13 residues. V lost 8 bases and J 6 bases, leaving 16 bases between the germline ends. CDR3 sequence: CASAGQKDAEAFF. The CDR3 nucleotides are TGTGCCAGCGCTGGACAGAAGGACGCTGAAGCTTTCTTT.

In its sample, this clone was seen a few times. This chain connects TRBV12-3 or TRBV12-4 to TRBJ2-7, with TRBD2 as a possible D gene (5 bases). Trimming stripped 7 bases from V and 4 bases from J, with 14 bases between. The CDR3 consists of 13 residues. The CDR3: CASTAPTTYEQYV. In nucleotides, the CDR3 is TGTGCCAGCACCGCGCCGACTACTTACGAGCAGTACGTC.

The chain employs TRBV28 and TRBJ1-6, with a possible D match to TRBD1 (5 bases). The CDR3 is 18 residues long. The ends were cut back, 1 base at V and 3 bases at J, with 16 bases in the middle. Looked up from germline, CDR1 is MDHEN and CDR2 is SYDVKM. CDR3 sequence: CASSLSSTGPNYNSPLHF. The DNA of the CDR3 is TGTGCCAGCAGTTTATCCTCCACAGGTCCGAACTATAATTCACCCCTCCACTTT. Variable domain in full (rest from reference TRBV28 and TRBJ1-6): DVKVTQSSRYLVKRTGEKVFLECVQDMDHENMFWYRQDPGLGLRLIYFSYDVKMKEKGDIPEGYSVSREKKERFSLILESASTNQTSMYLCASSLSSTGPNYNSPLHFGNGTRLTVT.

This clone has a single count. The rearrangement links TRBV19 to TRBJ2-3; TRBD1 is a possible D gene (6 bases). Germline CDR1 LNHDA, CDR2 SQIVND (reference sequence). The CDR3 totals 15 residues. V lost 6 bases, J lost 2 bases, and 15 bases lay in between. This chain's CDR3 is CASSHPGAPTDTQYF. DNA of the CDR3: TGTGCCAGTAGCCACCCAGGGGCGCCCACAGATACGCAGTATTTT.

The J gene is TRBJ1-1, the V gene TRBV20-1; no reliable D call. V lost 6 bases and J lost 12, with 17 bases in between. This CDR3 region has 11 residues. CDR1 DFQATT and CDR2 SNEGSKA come from the germline V gene (reference sequence). CDR3 loop: CSAPYVSKSFF. The CDR3 DNA is TGCAGTGCACCTTATGTCAGTAAATCTTTCTTT.

The gene calls are TRBV27 and TRBJ2-7, with 9 bases that match TRBD2. V shed 2 bases, J shed 3 bases, and the junction held 5 bases outside the gene matches. The CDR3 spans 15 residues. Germline CDR1 reads MNHEY; CDR2 reads SMNVEV (reference sequence). The CDR3 protein is CASSLKAGGGYEQYV. In DNA form, the CDR3 reads TGTGCCAGCAGTTTAAAAGCGGGGGGAGGCTACGAGCAGTACGTC.

Concerning this clone: Distinct nucleotide sequences in the sample also encode this CDR3. V gene TRBV29-1 combines with J gene TRBJ2-2, with D maybe TRBD2 (6 bases). Per germline, CDR1 SQVTM and CDR2 ANQGSEA. The CDR3 sequence is 11 residues long. Deletions cut 7 bases from V and 5 bases from J, with 8 bases between. The CDR3 DNA sequence: TGCAGCGGTGGGAGGACCGGGGAGCTGTTTTTT. Translation gives CSGGRTGELFF.

This rearrangement joins TRBV5-4 to TRBJ1-6; TRBD1 matches 9 bases. J lost 7 bases, V lost 1 base, and 3 bases had no gene match. The length of the CDR3 is 15 residues. Germline CDR1 is SGHNT and CDR2 is YYREEE (reference sequence). DNA of the CDR3: TGTGCCAGCAGCTTGCCCGGGACAGGGAATTCACCCCTCCACTTT. It is translated as CASSLPGTGNSPLHF. Filled out from reference TRBV5-4 and TRBJ1-6, the complete variable domain reads ETGVTQSPTHLIKTRGQQVTLRCSSQSGHNTVSWYQQALGQGPQFIFQYYREEENGRGNFPPRFSGLQFPNYSSELNVNALELDDSALYLCASSLPGTGNSPLHFGNGTRLTVT.

The V call is TRBV2, the J call TRBJ1-3, with D tentatively TRBD1 (5 bases). V was trimmed by 4 bases and J by 4 bases, leaving 23 bases between them. Germline V gives CDR1 SNHLY, CDR2 FYNNEI. The CDR3 sequence is 18 residues long. CDR3 sequence reads: CASSGVRGHLGPGNTIYF. The DNA for the CDR3 is TGTGCCAGCAGTGGGGTGCGAGGACACCTCGGTCCCGGAAACACCATATATTTT.

The chain combines TRBV24-1 with TRBJ2-3; D is unclear. Germline values: CDR1 KGHDR, CDR2 SFDVKD. This CDR3 has 12 residues. V was trimmed by 8 bases and J by 3 bases, leaving 8 bases between them. CDR3 DNA sequence: TGTGCCACCATGGGCCGGACAGATACGCAGTATTTT. It codes for CATMGRTDTQYF.

This chain connects TRBV11-1 to TRBJ2-1; 9 bases line up with TRBD1. The CDR3 is 14 amino acids. Germline CDR1 and CDR2: SGHAT and FQDESV (reference sequence). V dropped 4 bases and J dropped 7; count of bases not matched to a gene: 5. As DNA, the CDR3 is TGTGCCAGCAGCTGGGACAGGGAATCGAATGAGCAGTTCTTC. As protein: CASSWDRESNEQFF.

The chain couples TRBV7-9 to TRBJ1-5; D gene uncertain. Germline loops: CDR1 SEHNR, CDR2 FQNEAQ (reference sequence). Trimming shortened V by 2 bases and J by 5 bases, and 4 bases separated the two germline ends. The CDR3 length is 12 residues. CDR3 region: CASSLSHQPQHF. The CDR3 bases are TGTGCCAGCAGCTTAAGCCATCAGCCCCAGCATTTT.

The chain links TRBV24-1 to TRBJ1-1; D gene ambiguous. V lost 2 bases and J lost 2, with 5 bases in between. Germline lookup yields CDR1 KGHDR and CDR2 SFDVKD. The CDR3 runs to 13 residues. The CDR3 loop reads CATSDWPNTEAFF. The CDR3 DNA is TGTGCCACCAGTGATTGGCCAAACACTGAAGCTTTCTTT.

V and J are TRBV6-5 and TRBJ1-1; no firm D call. With 7 bases removed from V and 7 bases from J, the gap between germline ends came to 10 bases. The CDR3 runs 11 residues. The germline CDR1 and CDR2 sequences are MNHEY and SVGAGI. The CDR3 spells CASNYGSEAFF. The CDR3 DNA is TGTGCCAGCAACTACGGGAGTGAAGCTTTCTTT.

J is TRBJ2-7 and V is TRBV27, with a tentative D call TRBD2 (5 bases). The V gene lost 2 bases and the J gene lost 6 bases, with 11 bases spanning the gap. CDR3 length: 13 residues. CDR1 and CDR2 (germline): MNHEY, SMNVEV (reference sequence). The CDR3 is CASSLRESTEQYV. The DNA for the CDR3 is TGTGCCAGCAGTTTAAGGGAGTCTACCGAGCAGTACGTC.

This clone was seen a single time. The V and J genes are TRBV6-4 and TRBJ1-1; 7 bases agree with TRBD1. CDR1 and CDR2 from the germline V gene are MRHNA and SNTAGT. The CDR3 consists of 13 residues. V dropped 8 bases and J dropped 4; count of bases not matched to a gene: 7. This CDR3 reads CASRRGDGTEAFF. CDR3 nucleotide sequence: TGTGCCAGCCGCAGGGGGGACGGCACTGAAGCTTTCTTT.

As concerns this clone: Different DNA sequences within this sample yield the same CDR3. The chain is built from TRBV6-1 and TRBJ2-5; 12 nucleotides line up with TRBD2. Germline CDR1 is MNHNS and CDR2 is SASEGT. Trimming cost V 2 bases and J 4 bases; bases outside gene matches: 2. The CDR3 contains 15 residues. The CDR3 DNA sequence: TGTGCCAGCAGTGAACTAGCGGGGGGGCCAGAGACCCAGTACTTC. Amino acid sequence: CASSELAGGPETQYF.

Concerning this clone itself: Its ends do not fully match the called genes, so a read error is possible. CDR3 protein: CASGIGDRGPNYGYTF. The CDR3 bases are TGTGCCAGTGGTATCGGGGACAGGGGACCTAACTATGGCTACACCTTC. The V call is TRBV19, the J call TRBJ1-2; TRBD1 agrees at 10 bases. CDR3 length equals 16 residues. Germline loops: CDR1 LNHDA, CDR2 SQIVND (reference sequence).

This clone was seen once. The J gene is TRBJ1-1, the V gene TRBV7-6; no firm D call. Germline lookup yields CDR1 SGHVS and CDR2 FNYEAQ. CDR3 length: 14 residues. The V gene lost 4 bases and the J gene lost 1 base, with 10 bases spanning the gap. DNA for the CDR3: TGTGCCAGCAGCTCTGGACTGAAGAACACTGAAGCTTTCTTT. This codes for CASSSGLKNTEAFF.

The rearrangement joins TRBV6-5 to TRBJ2-3; TRBD2 is a possible D gene (5 bases). Germline loops: CDR1 MNHEY, CDR2 SVGAGI. V was pared by 0 bases and J by 1 base, with 8 bases between. The CDR3 loop spans 15 amino acids. CDR3 bases: TGTGCCAGCAGTTACTCGAACGGGGGCACAGATACGCAGTATTTT. Amino acid sequence: CASSYSNGGTDTQYF.

As regards this clone: Sequence at one end of the junction differs from germline and may be a read error. The chain combines TRBV2 with TRBJ1-4, with D maybe TRBD1 (5 bases). The germline V gene encodes CDR1 SNHLY and CDR2 FYNNEI. The CDR3 runs 17 residues. In DNA, the CDR3 is TGTGCCGGCAGCGCTCGCCCACTGACAGCCCTTAATGAAAAACTGTTTTTT. Translation: CAGSARPLTALNEKLFF.